Listed below are T cell receptor beta chains from one sample, sequenced in a study of blood T cell repertoires in COVID-19. Assay used: immunoSEQ multiplex PCR; TCRdb lists only in-frame clones, some missing. The sample yields some 260,000 clones, approximately 80% seen once. Sequenced sample: peripheral blood. The receptors here all came from a woman aged 80 or over with active or convalescent COVID-19. Each CDR3 is given with its conserved first and last residue. D genes are given only for firm matches.

CDR3 protein	D gene	V gene
CAISESLAGANSYEQYF	TRBD2	TRBV10-3
CASSPGLDQETQYF	-	TRBV11-2
CASSLAGDEYQETQYF	-	TRBV5-1
CASSPQGFDTEAFF	-	TRBV18
CASSLGDSGLTNEKLFF	TRBD1	TRBV7-2
CASSRSMENTQYF	-	TRBV3-1/TRBV3-2
CAGDRGSASPLHF	TRBD1	TRBV30
CASSLAGTSVTDTQYF	TRBD2	TRBV28
CASSGLRKGNTEAFF	-	TRBV18
CSVGDYRLDTQYF	TRBD2	TRBV29-1
CATRQGLIYEQYF	TRBD1	TRBV19
CASARLGGTGAYEQYF	TRBD1	TRBV28
CAWSPQGSTEAFF	-	TRBV30
CASSEPRGIHQPQHF	-	TRBV2